This passage covers 9 T cell receptor beta chains from one sample sequenced in a study of OX40 agonist ivuxolimab in advanced cancers. Here immunoSEQ multiplex PCR was the method, and the copy in TCRdb shows in-frame clones only, minus some. The data hold about 56,000 clones, with 80% to 95% observed a single time. Material: CD4+ or CD8+ T cells sorted from blood, obtained in a trial of the OX40 agonist ivuxolimab. The receptor source for this set is an adult with an advanced solid tumor such as melanoma, head and neck, liver or kidney cancer.

The chain couples TRBV7-8 to TRBJ1-2, with 9 bases fitting TRBD1. The germline V gene has CDR1 SGHVS and CDR2 FQNEAQ. The CDR3 sequence is 15 residues long. V dropped 3 bases and J dropped 4; count of bases not matched to a gene: 6. Written as DNA, the CDR3 is TGTGCCAGCAGCTTGTCCGGGACAGGGCCCTATGGCTACACCTTC. This gives the protein CASSLSGTGPYGYTF.

The rearrangement uses TRBV6-5 and TRBJ2-3; TRBD2 matches at 7 bases. CDR3 size: 15 residues. Losses at the gene ends were 0 bases for V and 3 bases for J; bases not matched to a gene: 3. CDR1 and CDR2 from the germline V gene are MNHEY and SVGAGI. The CDR3 is CASSYSAGETDTQYF. The CDR3 bases are TGTGCCAGCAGTTACTCGGCGGGAGAGACAGATACGCAGTATTTT.

V and J are TRBV4-2 and TRBJ2-1, with 11 bases fitting TRBD2. This CDR3 region has 20 residues. The V segment lost 4 bases and the J segment 4 bases; nucleotides outside the gene matches: 18. The V gene's germline CDR1 is LGHNA and CDR2 YNFKEQ. CDR3 sequence reads: CASSLLRSVLAGGPYNEQFF. CDR3 DNA sequence: TGTGCCAGCAGCCTTTTAAGGTCGGTATTAGCGGGAGGGCCATACAATGAGCAGTTCTTC.

The chain employs TRBV7-9 and TRBJ1-4, with 8 bases identical to TRBD1. This CDR3 contains 15 residues. V shed 5 bases, J shed 3 bases, and the junction held 5 bases outside the gene matches. CDR1 SEHNR and CDR2 FQNEAQ come from the germline V gene (reference sequence). The CDR3 is CASSVGTGANEKLFF. Here the CDR3 DNA reads TGTGCCAGCAGCGTCGGGACAGGTGCTAATGAAAAACTGTTTTTT.

The chain couples TRBV28 to TRBJ2-7; D may be TRBD1 (6 bases). The CDR3 is 15 amino acids. CDR1 and CDR2 (germline): MDHEN, SYDVKM. Trimming shortened V by 3 bases and J by 3 bases, and 15 bases separated the two germline ends. CDR3 region: CASSFTTGTLYEQYF. The CDR3 bases are TGTGCCAGCAGTTTCACGACAGGTACTCTCTACGAGCAGTACTTC. The full variable domain, with the rest looked up from reference TRBV28 and TRBJ2-7, is DVKVTQSSRYLVKRTGEKVFLECVQDMDHENMFWYRQDPGLGLRLIYFSYDVKMKEKGDIPEGYSVSREKKERFSLILESASTNQTSMYLCASSFTTGTLYEQYFGPGTRLTVT.

This chain links TRBV4-3 with TRBJ2-1, with 11 bases identical to TRBD2. The CDR3 has 15 amino acids. The V and J ends lost 1 base and 6 bases, in that order; junction bases with no gene match: 2. Germline CDR1 reads LGHNA; CDR2 reads YSLEER. The CDR3 loop is CASSQAGLAVNEQFF. The CDR3 DNA reads as TGCGCCAGCAGCCAAGCGGGACTAGCGGTCAATGAGCAGTTCTTC.

The V gene is TRBV7-2, the J gene TRBJ2-3; 7 nucleotides agree with TRBD1. V trimming: 5 bases; J trimming: 0 bases; junction bases outside the gene matches: 5. Germline V gene data show CDR1 as SGHTA and CDR2 as FQGNSA. This CDR3 is built from 15 residues. The CDR3 coding sequence is TGTGCCAGCAGCCCAGGACAGGTCAGCACAGATACGCAGTATTTT. Protein product: CASSPGQVSTDTQYF. The full variable domain, its missing parts supplied by reference TRBV7-2 and TRBJ2-3, is GAGVSQSPSNKVTEKGKDVELRCDPISGHTALYWYRQSLGQGLEFLIYFQGNSAPDKSGLPSDRFSAERTGGSVSTLTIQRTQQEDSAVYLCASSPGQVSTDTQYFGPGTRLTVL.

V and J are TRBV9 and TRBJ1-5; TRBD1 might be the D (6 bases). This CDR3 region has 14 residues. Trimming took 0 bases from V and 5 from J, leaving 9 bases between them. The germline V gene encodes CDR1 SGDLS and CDR2 YYNGEE. The CDR3 bases are TGTGCCAGCAGCGTAGGACAGGATCATCAGCCCCAGCATTTT. Amino acid sequence: CASSVGQDHQPQHF.

This clone was seen ten or more times. The chain carries TRBV6-4 and TRBJ2-2; D unclear. The CDR3 sequence is 13 residues long. Trimming left V 0 bases short and J 6 bases short, with 5 bases between. Germline values: CDR1 MRHNA, CDR2 SNTAGT. CDR3 in amino acids: CASSDSQAGELFF. The CDR3 DNA follows: TGTGCCAGCAGTGACTCGCAGGCCGGGGAGCTGTTTTTT.